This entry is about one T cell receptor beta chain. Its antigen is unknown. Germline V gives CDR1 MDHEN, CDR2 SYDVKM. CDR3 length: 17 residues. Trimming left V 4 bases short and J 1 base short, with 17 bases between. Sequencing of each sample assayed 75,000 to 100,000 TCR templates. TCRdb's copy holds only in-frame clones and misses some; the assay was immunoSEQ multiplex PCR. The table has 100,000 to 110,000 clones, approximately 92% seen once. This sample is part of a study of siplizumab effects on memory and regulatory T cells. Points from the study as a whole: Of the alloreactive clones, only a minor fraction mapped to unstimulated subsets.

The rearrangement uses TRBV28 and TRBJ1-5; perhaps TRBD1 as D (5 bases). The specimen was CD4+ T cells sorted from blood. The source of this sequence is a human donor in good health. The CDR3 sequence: CASSSGAPGISNQPQHF. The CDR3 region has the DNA TGTGCCAGCAGTTCCGGGGCACCTGGGATCAGCAATCAGCCCCAGCATTTT.